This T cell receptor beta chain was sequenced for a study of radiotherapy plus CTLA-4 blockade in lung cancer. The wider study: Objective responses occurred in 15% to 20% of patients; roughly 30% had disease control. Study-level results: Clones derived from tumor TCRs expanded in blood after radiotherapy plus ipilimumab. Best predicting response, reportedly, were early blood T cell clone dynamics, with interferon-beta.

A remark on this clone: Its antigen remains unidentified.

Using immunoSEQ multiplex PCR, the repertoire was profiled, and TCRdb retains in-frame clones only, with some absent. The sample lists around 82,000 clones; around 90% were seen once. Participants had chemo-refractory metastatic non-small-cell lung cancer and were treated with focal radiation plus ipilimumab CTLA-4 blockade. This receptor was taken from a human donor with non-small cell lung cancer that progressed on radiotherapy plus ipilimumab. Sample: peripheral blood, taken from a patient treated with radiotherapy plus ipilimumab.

The chain's CDR3 is CASSEAARLGTIYF. For the CDR3, the DNA is TGTGCCAGCAGTGAAGCGGCCCGCCTGGGTACCATATATTTT. V and J are TRBV2 and TRBJ1-3, with D unclear. CDR1 is SNHLY and CDR2 is FYNNEI in the germline V gene. The V end lost 0 bases, the J end lost 10 bases, and 13 bases lay between the germline ends. This CDR3 has 14 residues. Filled out from reference TRBV2 and TRBJ1-3, the complete variable domain reads EPEVTQTPSHQVTQMGQEVILRCVPISNHLYFYWYRQILGQKVEFLVSFYNNEISEKSEIFDDQFSVERPDGSNFTLKIRSTKLEDSAMYFCASSEAARLGTIYFGEGSWLTVV.